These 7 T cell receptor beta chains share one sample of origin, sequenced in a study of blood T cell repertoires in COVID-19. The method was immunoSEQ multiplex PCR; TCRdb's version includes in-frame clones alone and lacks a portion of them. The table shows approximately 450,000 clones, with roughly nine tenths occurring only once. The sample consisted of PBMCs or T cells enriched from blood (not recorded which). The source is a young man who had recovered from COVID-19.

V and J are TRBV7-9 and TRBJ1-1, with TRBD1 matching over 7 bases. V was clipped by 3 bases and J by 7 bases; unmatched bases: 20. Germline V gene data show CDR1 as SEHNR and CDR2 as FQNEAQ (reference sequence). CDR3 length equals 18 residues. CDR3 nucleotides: TGTGCCAGCAGCTTTTTACCGGGACAGCGGTTTGGGTTTGGTGAAGCTTTCTTT. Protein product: CASSFLPGQRFGFGEAFF.

The CDR3 sequence: CASRQSGAPNYGYTF. For the CDR3, the DNA is TGTGCCAGCAGGCAGTCAGGGGCACCTAACTATGGCTACACCTTC. The chain links TRBV7-9 to TRBJ1-2; maybe TRBD1 (6 bases). Between the trimmed V and J ends, which lost 6 bases and 0 bases, there was a span of 14 bases. The germline CDR1 and CDR2 sequences are SEHNR and FQNEAQ (reference sequence). The CDR3 is made up of 15 amino acids.

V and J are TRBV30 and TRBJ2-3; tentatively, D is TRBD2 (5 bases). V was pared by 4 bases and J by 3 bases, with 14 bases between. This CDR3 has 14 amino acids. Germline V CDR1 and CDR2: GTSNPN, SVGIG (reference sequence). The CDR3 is CAWTSITGTDTQYF. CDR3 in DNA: TGTGCCTGGACCTCCATCACGGGAACAGATACGCAGTATTTT.

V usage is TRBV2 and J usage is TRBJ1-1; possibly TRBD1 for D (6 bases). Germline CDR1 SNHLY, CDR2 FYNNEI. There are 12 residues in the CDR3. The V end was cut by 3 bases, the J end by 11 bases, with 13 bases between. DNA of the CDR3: TGTGCCAGCAGTGAGGGACATAGATCGGCTTTCTTT. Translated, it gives CASSEGHRSAFF. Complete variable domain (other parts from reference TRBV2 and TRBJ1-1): EPEVTQTPSHQVTQMGQEVILRCVPISNHLYFYWYRQILGQKVEFLVSFYNNEISEKSEIFDDQFSVERPDGSNFTLKIRSTKLEDSAMYFCASSEGHRSAFFGQGTRLTVV.

The CDR3 sequence: CASLWDRALQPQHF. Here the CDR3 DNA reads TGCGCCAGCCTCTGGGACAGGGCTTTACAGCCCCAGCATTTT. The chain is built from TRBV23-1 and TRBJ1-5, with 9 bases that match TRBD1. TRBV23-1 is marked as an open reading frame, function uncertain. V was clipped by 8 bases and J by 7 bases; unmatched bases: 9. CDR3 size: 14 residues.

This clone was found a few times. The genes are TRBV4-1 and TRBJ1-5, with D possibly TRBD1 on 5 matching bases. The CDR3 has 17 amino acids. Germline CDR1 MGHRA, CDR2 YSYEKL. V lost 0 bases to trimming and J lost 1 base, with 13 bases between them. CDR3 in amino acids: CASSQDLGGASNQPQHF. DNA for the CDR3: TGCGCCAGCAGCCAAGATCTTGGCGGGGCCAGCAATCAGCCCCAGCATTTT.

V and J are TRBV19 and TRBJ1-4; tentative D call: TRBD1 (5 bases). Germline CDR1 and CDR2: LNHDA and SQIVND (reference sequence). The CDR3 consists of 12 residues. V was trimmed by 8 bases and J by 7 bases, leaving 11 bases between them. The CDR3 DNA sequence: TGTGCCAGTGGCGGGACCCCTGAAAAACTGTTTTTT. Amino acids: CASGGTPEKLFF.